Each of the 19 T cell receptor beta chains below was sequenced from the same sample in a study of blood T cell repertoires in COVID-19. Sequenced by immunoSEQ multiplex PCR; TCRdb stores in-frame clones only, minus some. The sample holds 220,000 or so clones, roughly 83% seen once. The material sequenced was PBMCs or T cells enriched from blood (not recorded which). These receptor sequences come from a woman aged 45-65 years who had recovered from COVID-19.

This rearrangement joins TRBV5-1 to TRBJ2-7; D unresolved. Germline values: CDR1 SGHRS, CDR2 YFSETQ. V lost 3 bases to trimming and J lost 4 bases, with 5 bases between them. The CDR3 has 11 residues. In DNA, the CDR3 is TGCGCCAGCAGCTCCTTTTACGAGCAGTACTTC. Translation gives CASSSFYEQYF.

This rearrangement joins TRBV7-3 to TRBJ2-1, with a possible D match to TRBD2 (6 bases). Germline CDR1 is SGHTA and CDR2 is FQGTGA. The CDR3 has 15 amino acids. V was pared by 5 bases and J by 1 base, with 12 bases between. DNA of the CDR3: TGTGCCAGCAGCCTGCCGCGGGGATCCTACAATGAGCAGTTCTTC. Translating gives CASSLPRGSYNEQFF.

The V call is TRBV7-9, the J call TRBJ2-1, with 8 bases that match TRBD1. V lost 4 bases, J lost 5 bases, and 7 bases stayed unmatched. Germline CDR1 reads SEHNR; CDR2 reads FQNEAQ (reference sequence). The CDR3 runs to 15 residues. The DNA for the CDR3 is TGTGCCAGCAGCTCCCAGGGGGCAGTAGACAATGAGCAGTTCTTC. Its translation is CASSSQGAVDNEQFF.

The chain carries TRBV2 and TRBJ1-1; no definite D call. The CDR3 totals 13 residues. CDR1 is SNHLY, CDR2 FYNNEI, per germline. V lost 3 bases and J 5 bases, leaving 10 bases between the germline ends. The CDR3 spells CASSDLKRTEAFF. The CDR3 nucleotides are TGTGCCAGCAGTGATCTGAAGAGAACTGAAGCTTTCTTT.

CDR3 loop: CASSRTDPGETQYF. In DNA form, the CDR3 reads TGTGCCAGCTCAAGGACGGACCCGGGGGAGACCCAGTACTTC. The chain uses TRBV5-4 and TRBJ2-5; perhaps TRBD2 as D (5 bases). CDR1 and CDR2 (germline): SGHNT, YYREEE (reference sequence). Trimming cost V 7 bases and J 5 bases, with 18 bases left between them. CDR3 length equals 14 residues.

The chain uses TRBV3-1 (or the pseudogene TRBV3-2) and TRBJ2-3, with 12 positions matching TRBD2. This CDR3 is 18 amino acids long. The V gene's germline CDR1 is LGHDT and CDR2 YNNKEL (reference sequence). V trimming: 4 bases; J trimming: 2 bases; junction bases outside the gene matches: 10. CDR3 sequence reads: CASSLKRASGGATDTQYF. In DNA form, the CDR3 reads TGTGCCAGCAGCCTAAAGAGGGCTAGCGGGGGGGCCACAGATACGCAGTATTTT.

This clone was seen once. The rearrangement uses TRBV7-2 and TRBJ2-7; 9 bases map to TRBD1. The CDR3 is made up of 14 amino acids. J was trimmed by 3 bases and V by 5 bases; bases with no gene match: 5. The germline CDR1 and CDR2 sequences are SGHTA and FQGNSA. CDR3 sequence reads: CASSQDRGFYEQYF. DNA of the CDR3: TGTGCCAGCAGCCAGGACAGGGGCTTCTACGAGCAGTACTTC.

This chain joins TRBV7-9 and TRBJ2-1; 8 nucleotides agree with TRBD2. Unmatched junction bases numbered 9, after V lost 3 bases and J lost 8 bases. This CDR3 has 15 amino acids. Germline CDR1 and CDR2: SEHNR and FQNEAQ (reference sequence). The CDR3 loop is CASSFGAGEGDEQFF. The DNA for the CDR3 is TGTGCCAGCAGCTTTGGAGCGGGGGAGGGCGATGAGCAGTTCTTC.

CDR3 coding DNA: TGTGCCAGCAGCTACGGCGGGGGTTCGGAGACCCAGTACTTC. It is translated as CASSYGGGSETQYF. The chain carries TRBV7-9 and TRBJ2-5; 7 positions match TRBD2. V shed 4 bases, J shed 5 bases, and the junction held 7 bases outside the gene matches. CDR1 and CDR2 (germline): SEHNR, FQNEAQ (reference sequence). This CDR3 contains 14 residues.

The rearrangement links TRBV4-3 to TRBJ2-1; D ambiguous. This CDR3 contains 15 residues. Trimming pared 0 bases from V and 7 bases from J, leaving 13 bases between. Germline values: CDR1 LGHNA, CDR2 YSLEER. The CDR3 sequence is CASSQDHRERNEQFF. Written as DNA, the CDR3 is TGCGCCAGCAGCCAAGATCACCGAGAGAGAAATGAGCAGTTCTTC.

A few counts support this clone. J is TRBJ2-7 and V is TRBV2, with TRBD1 matching 9 bases. The CDR3 has 12 residues. Germline CDR1 and CDR2: SNHLY and FYNNEI. Trimming removed 6 bases from V and 13 bases from J; junction bases left unmatched: 10. The DNA of the CDR3 is TGTGCCAGCAGGGCCGGACAGGGGCGGTTTTACTTC. Amino acids: CASRAGQGRFYF.

V usage is TRBV11-2 and J usage is TRBJ2-5; D remains ambiguous. The CDR3 runs to 11 residues. CDR1 is SGHAT and CDR2 is FQNNGV in the germline V gene. The ends were cut back, 6 bases at V and 7 bases at J, with 9 bases in the middle. DNA for the CDR3: TGTGCCAGCAGTCGGTCGGGGACCCAGTACTTC. Protein: CASSRSGTQYF.

The chain joins TRBV27 to TRBJ1-2; D remains unclear. Germline V lookup: CDR1 MNHEY, CDR2 SMNVEV (reference sequence). The ends were cut back, 6 bases at V and 0 bases at J, with 14 bases in the middle. The CDR3 extends over 15 amino acids. In nucleotides, the CDR3 is TGTGCCAGCAGAAGACCCGGAGCTGCTAACTATGGCTACACCTTC. The encoded protein is CASRRPGAANYGYTF.

A few counts support this clone. This chain uses TRBV18 with TRBJ1-6; no definite D call. This CDR3 contains 15 residues. Germline loops: CDR1 KGHSH, CDR2 LQKENI. The V end lost 3 bases, the J end lost 7 bases, and 13 bases lay between the germline ends. The CDR3: CASSPSGGGNSPLHF. The CDR3 region has the DNA TGTGCCAGCTCACCGTCCGGCGGTGGGAATTCACCCCTCCACTTT.

The V gene is TRBV11-2, the J gene TRBJ1-4, with 8 bases matching TRBD1. Unmatched junction bases numbered 13, after V lost 5 bases and J lost 8 bases. The CDR3 spans 16 residues. Per the germline V gene, CDR1 is SGHAT and CDR2 is FQNNGV. Here the CDR3 reads CASSLGVRGPGEKLFF. CDR3 in DNA: TGTGCCAGCAGCCTAGGCGTCAGGGGGCCAGGGGAAAAACTGTTTTTT.

The chain joins TRBV27 to TRBJ1-1, with D tentatively TRBD1 (5 bases). Trimming left V 0 bases short and J 8 bases short, with 10 bases between. CDR3 size: 13 residues. The germline CDR1 and CDR2 sequences are MNHEY and SMNVEV (reference sequence). In DNA, the CDR3 is TGTGCCAGCAGTTTATCCCCCAACAGGGAAGCTTTCTTT. It yields the protein CASSLSPNREAFF.

The chain joins TRBV5-1 to TRBJ2-1; the D gene is possibly TRBD2 (6 bases). The germline V gene encodes CDR1 SGHRS and CDR2 YFSETQ. The CDR3 consists of 16 residues. The V and J ends lost 1 base and 2 bases respectively, with 13 bases between them. The CDR3 DNA sequence: TGCGCCAGCAGCTTGTCCGCGGGAAGTACCTACAATGAGCAGTTCTTC. It encodes CASSLSAGSTYNEQFF.

V gene TRBV19 combines with J gene TRBJ2-7; D is undetermined. V shed 8 bases and J shed 1 base, with 15 bases lying between them. This CDR3 has 14 amino acids. Germline assignment: CDR1 LNHDA and CDR2 SQIVND (reference sequence). CDR3 sequence reads: CASGETARSYEQYF. The CDR3 coding sequence is TGTGCCAGTGGAGAAACGGCTAGGTCCTACGAGCAGTACTTC.

The gene calls are TRBV19 and TRBJ2-7; 8 bases align to TRBD2. Germline V gene lookup returns CDR1 LNHDA and CDR2 SQIVND (reference sequence). This CDR3 region has 15 residues. With 3 bases clipped from V and 2 bases from J, the junction kept 6 bases outside the gene matches. CDR3 DNA: TGTGCCAGTAGTATTAGGGCTAGCGGGCCCTACGAGCAGTACTTC. This gives the protein CASSIRASGPYEQYF.